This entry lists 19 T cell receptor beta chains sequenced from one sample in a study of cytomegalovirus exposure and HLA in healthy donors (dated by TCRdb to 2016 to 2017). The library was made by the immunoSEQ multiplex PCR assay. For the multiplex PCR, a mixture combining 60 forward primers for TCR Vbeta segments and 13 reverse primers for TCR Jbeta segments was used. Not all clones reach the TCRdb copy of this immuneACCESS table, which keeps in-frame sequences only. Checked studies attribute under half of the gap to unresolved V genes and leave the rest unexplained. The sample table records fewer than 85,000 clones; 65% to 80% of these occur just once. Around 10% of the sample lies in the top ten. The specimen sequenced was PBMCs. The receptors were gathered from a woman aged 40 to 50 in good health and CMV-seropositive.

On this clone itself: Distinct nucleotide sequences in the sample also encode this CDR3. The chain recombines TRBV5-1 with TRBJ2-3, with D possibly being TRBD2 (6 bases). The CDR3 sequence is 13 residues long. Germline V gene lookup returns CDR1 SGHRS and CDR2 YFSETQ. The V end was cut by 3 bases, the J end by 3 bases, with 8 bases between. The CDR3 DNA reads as TGCGCCAGCAGCTCCGGGGGTACAGATACGCAGTATTTT. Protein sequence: CASSSGGTDTQYF. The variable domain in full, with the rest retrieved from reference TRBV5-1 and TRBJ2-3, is KAGVTQTPRYLIKTRGQQVTLSCSPISGHRSVSWYQQTPGQGLQFLFEYFSETQRNKGNFPGRFSGRQFSNSRSEMNVSTLELGDSALYLCASSSGGTDTQYFGPGTRLTVL.

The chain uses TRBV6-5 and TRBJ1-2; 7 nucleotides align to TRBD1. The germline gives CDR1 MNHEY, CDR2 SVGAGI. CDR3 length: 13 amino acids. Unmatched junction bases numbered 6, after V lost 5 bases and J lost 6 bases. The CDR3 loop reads CASSPGGSNGYTF. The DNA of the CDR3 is TGTGCCAGCAGTCCAGGGGGTTCCAATGGCTACACCTTC.

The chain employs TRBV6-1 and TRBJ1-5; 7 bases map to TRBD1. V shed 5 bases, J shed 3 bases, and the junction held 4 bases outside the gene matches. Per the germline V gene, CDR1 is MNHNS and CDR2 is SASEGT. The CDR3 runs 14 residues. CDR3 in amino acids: CASSLQGTNQPQHF. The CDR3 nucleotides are TGTGCCAGCAGTTTACAGGGGACCAATCAGCCCCAGCATTTT.

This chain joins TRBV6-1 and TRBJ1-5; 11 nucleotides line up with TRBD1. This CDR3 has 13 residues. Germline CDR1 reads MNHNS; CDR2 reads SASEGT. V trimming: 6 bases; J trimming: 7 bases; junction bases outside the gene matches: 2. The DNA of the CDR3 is TGTGCCAGCAGGGGACAGGGGGGACAGCCCCAGCATTTT. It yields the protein CASRGQGGQPQHF.

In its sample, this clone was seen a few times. The CDR3 spells CASSSGWGELFF. CDR3 in DNA: TGTGCCAGCAGCTCGGGGTGGGGGGAGCTGTTTTTT. The J gene is TRBJ2-2, the V gene TRBV27; D is perhaps TRBD2 (5 bases). Germline CDR1 is MNHEY and CDR2 is SMNVEV (reference sequence). The CDR3 covers 12 residues. Trimming took 6 bases from V and 8 from J, leaving 10 bases between them.

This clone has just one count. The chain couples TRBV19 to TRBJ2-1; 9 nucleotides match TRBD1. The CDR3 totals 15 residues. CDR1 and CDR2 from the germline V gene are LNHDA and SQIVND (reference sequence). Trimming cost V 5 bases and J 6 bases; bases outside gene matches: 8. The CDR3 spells CASSADRGSINEQFF. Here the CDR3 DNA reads TGTGCCAGTAGTGCCGACAGGGGGTCGATCAATGAGCAGTTCTTC.

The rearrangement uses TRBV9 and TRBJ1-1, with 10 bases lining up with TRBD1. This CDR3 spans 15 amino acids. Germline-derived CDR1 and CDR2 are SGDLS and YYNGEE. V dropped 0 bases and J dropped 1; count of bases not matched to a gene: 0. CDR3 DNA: TGTGCCAGCAGCGTAGGACAGGGGGCGAACACTGAAGCTTTCTTT. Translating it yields CASSVGQGANTEAFF.

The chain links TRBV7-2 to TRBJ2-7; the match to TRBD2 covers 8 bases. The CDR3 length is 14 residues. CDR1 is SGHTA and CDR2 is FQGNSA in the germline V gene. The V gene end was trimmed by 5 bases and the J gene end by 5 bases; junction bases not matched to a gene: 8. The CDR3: CASSTRTSMDEQYF. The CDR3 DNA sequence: TGTGCCAGCAGCACACGGACTAGCATGGACGAGCAGTACTTC.

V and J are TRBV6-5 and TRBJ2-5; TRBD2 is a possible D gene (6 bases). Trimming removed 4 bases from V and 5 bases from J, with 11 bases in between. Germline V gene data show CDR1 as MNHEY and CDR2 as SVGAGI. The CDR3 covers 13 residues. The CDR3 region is CASSFTGEETQYF. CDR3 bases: TGTGCCAGCAGTTTCACGGGGGAGGAGACCCAGTACTTC.

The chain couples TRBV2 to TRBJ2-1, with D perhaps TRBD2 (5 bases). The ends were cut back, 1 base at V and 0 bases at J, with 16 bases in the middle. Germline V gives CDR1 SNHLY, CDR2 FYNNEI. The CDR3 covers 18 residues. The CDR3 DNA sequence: TGTGCCAGCAGTGAAGGACTACTGGTGGGAAGCTCCTACAATGAGCAGTTCTTC. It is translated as CASSEGLLVGSSYNEQFF.

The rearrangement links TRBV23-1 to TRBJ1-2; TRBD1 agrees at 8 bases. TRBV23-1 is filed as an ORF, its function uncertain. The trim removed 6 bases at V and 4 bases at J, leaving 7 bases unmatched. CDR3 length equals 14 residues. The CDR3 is CASSLDRESYGYTF. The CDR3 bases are TGCGCCAGCAGCCTGGACAGGGAATCCTATGGCTACACCTTC.

CDR3 sequence reads: CASSDISGANVLTF. The CDR3 DNA is TGTGCCAGTAGCGACATCTCTGGGGCCAACGTCCTGACTTTC. The rearrangement joins TRBV19 to TRBJ2-6; no firm D call. The CDR3 runs 14 residues. Germline CDR1 LNHDA, CDR2 SQIVND (reference sequence). The V end was cut by 6 bases, the J end by 0 bases, with 6 bases between.

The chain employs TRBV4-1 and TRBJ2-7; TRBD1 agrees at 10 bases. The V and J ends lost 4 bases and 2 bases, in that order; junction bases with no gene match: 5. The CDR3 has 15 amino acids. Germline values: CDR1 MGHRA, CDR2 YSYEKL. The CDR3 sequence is CASSPDRGKPYEQYF. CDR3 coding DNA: TGCGCCAGCAGCCCGGACAGGGGGAAACCCTACGAGCAGTACTTC.

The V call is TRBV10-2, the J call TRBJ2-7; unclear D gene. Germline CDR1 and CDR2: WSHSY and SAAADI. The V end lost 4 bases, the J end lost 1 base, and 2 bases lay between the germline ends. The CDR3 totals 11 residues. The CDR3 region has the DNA TGCGCCAGCAGTGCTTCCTACGAGCAGTACTTC. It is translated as CASSASYEQYF.

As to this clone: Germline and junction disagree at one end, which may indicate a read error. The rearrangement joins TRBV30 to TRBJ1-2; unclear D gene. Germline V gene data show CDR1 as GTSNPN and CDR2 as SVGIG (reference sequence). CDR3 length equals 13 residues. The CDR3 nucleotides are TGTGCCTGGAGTGTATCTGGACTGCGAACTTACCCCTTC. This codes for CAWSVSGLRTYPF.

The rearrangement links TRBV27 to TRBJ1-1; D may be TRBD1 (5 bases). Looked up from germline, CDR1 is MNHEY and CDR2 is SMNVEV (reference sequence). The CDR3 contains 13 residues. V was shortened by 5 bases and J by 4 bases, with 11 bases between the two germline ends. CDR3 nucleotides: TGTGCCAGCAGTCGGGGGGGGAGCACTGAAGCTTTCTTT. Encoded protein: CASSRGGSTEAFF.

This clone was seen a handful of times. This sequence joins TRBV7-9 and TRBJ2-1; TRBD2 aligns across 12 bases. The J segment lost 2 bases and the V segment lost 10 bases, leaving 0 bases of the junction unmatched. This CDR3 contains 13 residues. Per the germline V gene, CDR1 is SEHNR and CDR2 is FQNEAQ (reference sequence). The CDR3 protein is CATSGRAYNEQFF. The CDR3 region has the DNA TGTGCCACTAGCGGGAGGGCCTACAATGAGCAGTTCTTC.

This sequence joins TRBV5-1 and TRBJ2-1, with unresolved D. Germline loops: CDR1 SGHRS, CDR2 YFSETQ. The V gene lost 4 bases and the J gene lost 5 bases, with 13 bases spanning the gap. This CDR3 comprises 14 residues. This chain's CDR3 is CASSPRGANNEQFF. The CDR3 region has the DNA TGCGCCAGCAGCCCCCGAGGAGCGAACAATGAGCAGTTCTTC.

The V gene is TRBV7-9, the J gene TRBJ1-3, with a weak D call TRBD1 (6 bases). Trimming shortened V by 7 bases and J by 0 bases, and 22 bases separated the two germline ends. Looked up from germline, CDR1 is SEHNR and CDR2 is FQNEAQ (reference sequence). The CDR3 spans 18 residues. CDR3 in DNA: TGTGCCAGCACCAAAATAGCAGGGGCTATGAGCTCTGGAAACACCATATATTTT. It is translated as CASTKIAGAMSSGNTIYF.